The rows below give T cell receptor beta chains drawn from one sample of a study of identical twins. MiXCR was run by TCRdb on the 5' RACE reads, yielding one entry per CDR3 protein. The data hold under 300,000 distinct CDR3 sequences, with roughly an eighth observed a single time. The sequenced material came from memory (CD45RO+) T cells sorted from blood. Receptors originate from a woman aged 18-29 years in good health. Both conserved end residues are part of each CDR3. Each record gives: V gene, CDR3 length, CDR3 protein.

>TRBV19|14
CASSLQTGSHEQYF
>TRBV7-9|15
CASSSGTGGNQPQHF
>TRBV6-5|16
CASSYGGNSYNSPLHF
>TRBV7-2|14
CASSLTRQGDEQFF
>TRBV7-9|15
CASSLVTSGGNEQFF
>TRBV5-1|14
CASSFAYGADTQYF
>TRBV12-3/TRBV12-4|13
CASSPGTAGGYTF
>TRBV20-1|13
CSAKRQGSYEQYF
>TRBV12-3/TRBV12-4|14
CASSSQGGYTEAFF
>TRBV11-3|12
CASSFIEETQYF
>TRBV27|15
CASSLTDSSSYEQYF
>TRBV6-4|15
CASSVGLAEGNEQFF
>TRBV29-1|13
CSVKRQGAHEQYF
>TRBV7-2|16
CASSLGGQGAGYEQYF
>TRBV20-1|12
CSATKQGVEAFF
>TRBV12-3/TRBV12-4|18
CASRRRGQGPRSDEKLFF
>TRBV5-8|14
CASSMGTVNEKLFF
>TRBV10-1|17
CASSEQLGQGYIHEQYF
>TRBV12-3/TRBV12-4|14
CASTSSGGWDTQYF
>TRBV12-3/TRBV12-4|14
CASSLLGSNQPRHF
>TRBV27|17
CASSLGLAGGPGGELFF
>TRBV3-1|14
CASSHSTGVAAQYF
>TRBV5-4|16
CASSARTGNSAYEQYF
>TRBV7-9|15
CASSPGTSGIDEQYF
>TRBV2|14
CASYGGTNTDTQYF
>TRBV7-9|15
CASSGPGLSSHEQYF
>TRBV12-3/TRBV12-4|14
CASSFKGRNQPQHF
>TRBV5-5|14
CASSPEDYNSPLHF
>TRBV10-3|14
CAISPGRPDTEAFF
>TRBV7-3|15
CASSSGGGLAETQYF
>TRBV5-1|14
CASSETEARSPLHF
>TRBV18|11
CASGDREEQYF
>TRBV2|15
CASSLGPGGNQPQHF
>TRBV29-1|15
CSAFSSGRGKNIQYF
>TRBV20-1|14
CSAGGTANTGELFF
>TRBV11-2|15
CASSLGRGGVYEQYF
>TRBV6-2/TRBV6-3|12
CASSYFKGTQYF
>TRBV21-1|17
CASSKCFLYGTSYEQYF
>TRBV20-1|15
CSARVGDRGYYEQYF
>TRBV5-1|13
CASSYLSSYEQYF
>TRBV5-1|18
CASSLRGSWDSAGETQYF
>TRBV12-3/TRBV12-4|15
CASSFRGQGTQPQHF
>TRBV5-6|16
CASSKRLSLSSGEQYF
>TRBV5-1|15
CASSSVGLAGGTQYF
>TRBV5-1|15
CASSPGTSGTDTQYF
>TRBV5-4|14
CASSLSSQGTGQFF